The clone carrying this T cell receptor (beta chain) was seen more than once but under ten times. These data come from a study of patients and donors after allogeneic stem cell transplantation. TCRdb analysed the RT-PCR reads with MiXCR anew, one entry per CDR3 protein. The sample shows about 74,000 distinct CDR3 sequences, around a quarter of them seen only once. The clonotype originates from a human donor who was either an allogeneic HSCT recipient or a stem cell or donor lymphocyte infusion donor (not recorded which). It is not recorded whose cells these are; they may come from a transplant donor. The sample taken for sequencing was blood, either unsorted or a sorted T cell fraction (not recorded which).

This chain's CDR3 is CSASGSTSTDTQYF. The CDR3 coding sequence is TGCAGTGCTAGTGGCTCGACTAGCACAGATACGCAGTATTTT. This rearrangement joins TRBV20-1 to TRBJ2-3; no definite D call. Germline V lookup: CDR1 DFQATT, CDR2 SNEGSKA (reference sequence). With 3 bases removed from V and 0 bases from J, the gap between germline ends came to 10 bases. CDR3 length equals 14 residues.